A selection of T cell receptor beta chains follows, all from one sample in a study of read filtering for tumor transcriptome and immune sequencing. TCRdb redid the calling of the reads with MiXCR, one entry per CDR3 protein. The sample consists of about 130,000 distinct CDR3 sequences, approximately 13% of them appearing once. The sample comprised a population of CD138-negative cells sorted from bone marrow. These receptors were collected from a donor over 35 with multiple myeloma. The CDR3 runs from the conserved cysteine through the conserved F or W. The D gene is left open where the match is weak. Size is omitted from some rows. Given values are once, few, many or a class for expanded clones.

clone size: many; V gene: TRBV20-1; J gene: TRBJ2-5; D gene: -; CDR3 DNA: TGCAGTAGACGGGCCTCGGGAGAGACCCAGTACTTC; CDR3 protein: CSRRASGETQYF
clone size: many; V gene: TRBV18; J gene: TRBJ2-1; D gene: TRBD2; CDR3 DNA: TGTGCCAGCTCACCACCGATTGGACTAGCGGAAGAAATTAGCTCCTACAATGAGCAGTTCTTC; CDR3 protein: CASSPPIGLAEEISSYNEQFF
clone size: -; V gene: TRBV7-6; J gene: TRBJ2-5; D gene: -; CDR3 DNA: TGTGCCAGCAGCTTAGTGGCTACGAGGCTACAGTACTTC; CDR3 protein: CASSLVATRLQYF
clone size: many; V gene: TRBV6-2/TRBV6-3; J gene: TRBJ2-3; D gene: -; CDR3 DNA: TGTGCCAGCCGACAGGCCGATAGCCCGATTGTGGATACGCAGTATTTT; CDR3 protein: CASRQADSPIVDTQYF
clone size: many; V gene: TRBV20-1; J gene: TRBJ2-4; D gene: -; CDR3 DNA: TGCAGTGCTGATCCCGGAGAAGCCAAAAACATTCAGTACTTC; CDR3 protein: CSADPGEAKNIQYF
clone size: few; V gene: TRBV6-4; J gene: TRBJ2-3; D gene: -; CDR3 DNA: TGTGCCAGCAGTGTACAACACGGTGGTGCAGATACGCAGTATTTT; CDR3 protein: CASSVQHGGADTQYF
clone size: -; V gene: TRBV29-1; J gene: TRBJ2-1; D gene: TRBD2; CDR3 DNA: TGCAGCGTCGGGACTAGCGGGAGTGTTGAGCAGTTCTTC; CDR3 protein: CSVGTSGSVEQFF
clone size: many; V gene: TRBV29-1; J gene: TRBJ2-1; D gene: TRBD1; CDR3 DNA: TGCAGCGTTGTTTCCGGACAGGGGTACAATGAGCAGTTCTTC; CDR3 protein: CSVVSGQGYNEQFF
clone size: many; V gene: TRBV12-3/TRBV12-4; J gene: TRBJ1-1; D gene: -; CDR3 DNA: TGTGCCAGCAGAACTACGGGACGGGAGAACACTGAAGCTTTCTTT; CDR3 protein: CASRTTGRENTEAFF
clone size: -; V gene: TRBV7-3; J gene: TRBJ1-5; D gene: -; CDR3 DNA: TGTGCCAGCAAGCAACTCGTCGTCAATCAGCCCCAGCATTTT; CDR3 protein: CASKQLVVNQPQHF
clone size: many; V gene: TRBV5-6; J gene: TRBJ2-5; D gene: -; CDR3 DNA: TGTGCCAGCAGTTCCGGGGGCGAGACCCAGTACTTC; CDR3 protein: CASSSGGETQYF
clone size: many; V gene: TRBV27; J gene: TRBJ2-1; D gene: TRBD1; CDR3 DNA: TGTGCCAGCAGTGTGGGACAGACAAATGAGCAGTTCTTC; CDR3 protein: CASSVGQTNEQFF
clone size: -; V gene: TRBV11-2; J gene: TRBJ2-3; D gene: TRBD2; CDR3 DNA: TGTGCCAGCAGCTTAGCCACGCTAGCGGGAGGCAATACGCAGTATTTT; CDR3 protein: CASSLATLAGGNTQYF
clone size: many; V gene: TRBV5-1; J gene: TRBJ2-5; D gene: TRBD2; CDR3 DNA: TGCGCCAGCAGCTTGGCCGCTAGCGGGACTCAAGAGACCCAGTACTTC; CDR3 protein: CASSLAASGTQETQYF
clone size: many; V gene: TRBV30; J gene: TRBJ1-1; D gene: -; CDR3 DNA: TGTGCCTGGAGTGCACGAGGGGGGAACACTGAAGCTTTCTTT; CDR3 protein: CAWSARGGNTEAFF
clone size: many; V gene: TRBV11-3; J gene: TRBJ1-5; D gene: -; CDR3 DNA: TGTGCCAGCACCCACGGGGACAATCAGCCCCAGCATTTT; CDR3 protein: CASTHGDNQPQHF
clone size: many; V gene: TRBV7-3; J gene: TRBJ2-3; D gene: TRBD2; CDR3 DNA: TGTGCCAGCAGCTTAACTCATCGGACTAGCGGGGGAAAAGATACGCAGTATTTT; CDR3 protein: CASSLTHRTSGGKDTQYF
clone size: few; V gene: TRBV20-1; J gene: TRBJ2-3; D gene: TRBD1; CDR3 DNA: TGCAGTGCCAGTGAGCTGACAGGGAAGAGGACAGATACGCAGTATTTT; CDR3 protein: CSASELTGKRTDTQYF
clone size: -; V gene: TRBV6-5; J gene: TRBJ1-4; D gene: TRBD1; CDR3 DNA: TGTGCCAGCAGGACGGACCAAACAGGGGCAGGAGAAAAACTGTTTTTT; CDR3 protein: CASRTDQTGAGEKLFF
clone size: many; V gene: TRBV5-1; J gene: TRBJ2-1; D gene: -; CDR3 DNA: TGCGCCAGCAGCCCGACCGGGACACAATTATACAATGAGCAGTTCTTC; CDR3 protein: CASSPTGTQLYNEQFF
clone size: -; V gene: TRBV27; J gene: TRBJ2-7; D gene: -; CDR3 DNA: TGTGCCAGCGGTCGCGCGCTGGGAGACTACGAGCAGTACTTC; CDR3 protein: CASGRALGDYEQYF
clone size: few; V gene: TRBV5-1; J gene: TRBJ2-5; D gene: -; CDR3 DNA: TGCGCCAGCAGTCGTCAGGGTTGGGGAGAGACCCAGTACTTC; CDR3 protein: CASSRQGWGETQYF
clone size: -; V gene: TRBV12-3/TRBV12-4; J gene: TRBJ1-3; D gene: -; CDR3 DNA: TGTGCCAGCAGTCCCCAGGACTCTGGAAACACCATATATTTT; CDR3 protein: CASSPQDSGNTIYF
clone size: few; V gene: TRBV30; J gene: TRBJ2-5; D gene: -; CDR3 DNA: TGTGCCTGGTCCTCGGGTGAGACCCAGTACTTC; CDR3 protein: CAWSSGETQYF
clone size: -; V gene: TRBV7-9; J gene: TRBJ1-5; D gene: -; CDR3 DNA: TGTGCCAGCAGCTCAGACCGGGTAGATCAGCCCCAGCATTTT; CDR3 protein: CASSSDRVDQPQHF
clone size: few; V gene: TRBV28; J gene: TRBJ2-6; D gene: -; CDR3 DNA: TGTGCCAGCAGTTTAAGGTGGGGCATACGCTCTGGGGCCAACGTCCTGACTTTC; CDR3 protein: CASSLRWGIRSGANVLTF
clone size: many; V gene: TRBV29-1; J gene: TRBJ2-3; D gene: -; CDR3 DNA: TGCAGCGTTGAGGACCCAGAACGCTCCCTCACAGATACGCAGTATTTT; CDR3 protein: CSVEDPERSLTDTQYF
clone size: many; V gene: TRBV6-2/TRBV6-3; J gene: TRBJ2-1; D gene: -; CDR3 DNA: TGTGCCAGCATCAAACAGGGAGGGTTGGGCAATGAGCAGTTCTTC; CDR3 protein: CASIKQGGLGNEQFF
clone size: many; V gene: TRBV5-1; J gene: TRBJ2-7; D gene: TRBD1; CDR3 DNA: TGCGCCAGCAGCTGGGGACAGGGGGCACTCGAGCAGTACTTC; CDR3 protein: CASSWGQGALEQYF
clone size: -; V gene: TRBV2; J gene: TRBJ2-5; D gene: -; CDR3 DNA: TGTGCCAGCAGTGGGTGGGGGCGAGGGCAAGAGACCCAGTACTTC; CDR3 protein: CASSGWGRGQETQYF
clone size: -; V gene: TRBV2; J gene: TRBJ2-1; D gene: -; CDR3 DNA: TGTGCCAGCAGTCTCAGGGGACCTTACAATGAGCAGTTCTTC; CDR3 protein: CASSLRGPYNEQFF
clone size: many; V gene: TRBV7-2; J gene: TRBJ2-3; D gene: TRBD2; CDR3 DNA: TGTGCCAGCAGCTCCGCCGGGACTAGCGGGAGGCCAACCACAGATACGCAGTATTTT; CDR3 protein: CASSSAGTSGRPTTDTQYF
clone size: many; V gene: TRBV12-3/TRBV12-4; J gene: TRBJ2-3; D gene: TRBD2; CDR3 DNA: TGTGCCAGTAAGGAAGGACTAGCGTCCGATACGCAGTATTTT; CDR3 protein: CASKEGLASDTQYF
clone size: many; V gene: TRBV29-1; J gene: TRBJ2-1; D gene: TRBD2; CDR3 DNA: TGCAGCGTGGGGACTAGCCCGGGGCTTGAGCAGTTCTTC; CDR3 protein: CSVGTSPGLEQFF
clone size: many; V gene: TRBV3-1; J gene: TRBJ1-2; D gene: -; CDR3 DNA: TGTGCCAGCAGCCCCAGGTCTCTTGGATATGGCTACACCTTC; CDR3 protein: CASSPRSLGYGYTF
clone size: many; V gene: TRBV12-3/TRBV12-4; J gene: TRBJ1-5; D gene: -; CDR3 DNA: TGTGCCAGCAGCCCAAGAGGGGGGGACAATCAGCCCCAGCATTTT; CDR3 protein: CASSPRGGDNQPQHF
clone size: many; V gene: TRBV6-1; J gene: TRBJ2-1; D gene: -; CDR3 DNA: TGTGCCAGCACGGGCGGCAGCTCCTACAATGAGCAGTTCTTC; CDR3 protein: CASTGGSSYNEQFF
clone size: many; V gene: TRBV20-1; J gene: TRBJ2-1; D gene: TRBD1; CDR3 DNA: TGCAGTGCTACCCGGGACAGGGGGTACAATGAGCAGTTCTTC; CDR3 protein: CSATRDRGYNEQFF
clone size: many; V gene: TRBV29-1; J gene: TRBJ2-1; D gene: TRBD2; CDR3 DNA: TGCAGCGTTGAAGTTAGCGGGGCAATTGAGCAGTTCTTC; CDR3 protein: CSVEVSGAIEQFF
clone size: -; V gene: TRBV28; J gene: TRBJ2-4; D gene: -; CDR3 DNA: TGTGCCAGCACGGGGGCAGGGGGTTCCGCCAAAAACATTCAGTACTTC; CDR3 protein: CASTGAGGSAKNIQYF
clone size: many; V gene: TRBV3-1; J gene: TRBJ2-2; D gene: TRBD1; CDR3 DNA: TGTGCCAGCAGCCAAGATGGCTTGGGGACAGGGGATCGAGACACCGGGGAGCTGTTTTTT; CDR3 protein: CASSQDGLGTGDRDTGELFF
clone size: many; V gene: TRBV19; J gene: TRBJ1-5; D gene: TRBD1; CDR3 DNA: TGTGCCGCCTCCGGGACAGAGGATCAGCCCCAGCATTTT; CDR3 protein: CAASGTEDQPQHF
clone size: many; V gene: TRBV12-5; J gene: TRBJ2-6; D gene: -; CDR3 DNA: TGTGCTAGTGGTTCCCCCTCTGGGGCCAACGTCCTGACTTTC; CDR3 protein: CASGSPSGANVLTF
clone size: many; V gene: TRBV5-6; J gene: TRBJ2-1; D gene: TRBD2; CDR3 DNA: TGTGCCAGCAGCATAGCGGGAGGACGTGAGCAGTTCTTC; CDR3 protein: CASSIAGGREQFF
clone size: many; V gene: TRBV6-5; J gene: TRBJ1-1; D gene: TRBD1; CDR3 DNA: TGTGCCAGCAGAGGGACAGGGTTAACTGAAGCTTTCTTT; CDR3 protein: CASRGTGLTEAFF
clone size: many; V gene: TRBV7-2; J gene: TRBJ2-3; D gene: -; CDR3 DNA: TGTGCCAGCAGCTTAGCGGGAGGGGGCGGCGGCACAGATACGCAGTATTTT; CDR3 protein: CASSLAGGGGGTDTQYF
clone size: many; V gene: TRBV5-1; J gene: TRBJ1-1; D gene: -; CDR3 DNA: TGCGCCAGCAGCTTGGGGGAGGGGTTTACCGCTGAAGCTTTCTTT; CDR3 protein: CASSLGEGFTAEAFF
clone size: many; V gene: TRBV20-1; J gene: TRBJ2-1; D gene: TRBD2; CDR3 DNA: TGCAGTGCGGACGGGAGGAAGCGGAATGAGCAGTTCTTC; CDR3 protein: CSADGRKRNEQFF